A selection of T cell receptor beta chains follows, all from one sample in a study of shared clonotypes between healthy human individuals. The assay was immunoSEQ multiplex PCR, and TCRdb's table has in-frame clones only and misses some. The table has 550,000 to 800,000 clones, approximately 79% seen once. Input material: memory CD4+ T cells sorted from blood. Receptors were obtained from a woman aged 25 to 45 in good health. Each CDR3 is given with its conserved first and last residue. The D gene is left open where the match is weak. Rows give clone size only sometimes, using once, few, many, or a class for an expanded clone.

D gene	J gene	clone size	V gene	CDR3 protein	CDR3 DNA
NA	TRBJ2-5	NA	TRBV19	CASIGQGSATQYF	TGTGCCAGTATCGGGCAGGGGTCGGCGACCCAGTACTTC
NA	TRBJ2-7	once	TRBV18	CASSHDTLSYEQYF	TGTGCCAGCTCACATGACACGCTGTCCTACGAGCAGTACTTC
TRBD2	TRBJ2-1	NA	TRBV7-6	CASSLAGTSGYNEQFF	TGTGCCAGCAGCTTAGCTGGGACTAGCGGCTACAATGAGCAGTTCTTC
TRBD1	TRBJ2-2	NA	TRBV19	CASSVHGTVEAGELFF	TGTGCCAGTAGTGTTCACGGGACAGTAGAAGCCGGGGAGCTGTTTTTT
NA	TRBJ1-2	NA	TRBV18	CASSPSTGFHGYTF	TGTGCCAGCTCACCTTCGACAGGTTTCCATGGCTACACCTTC
TRBD1	TRBJ2-3	NA	TRBV28	CASTIGTGLRTDTQYF	TGTGCCAGCACTATCGGGACAGGGCTACGCACAGATACGCAGTATTTT
NA	TRBJ2-7	NA	TRBV10-1	CASSGGGGYEQYF	TGCGCCAGCAGTGGGGGGGGCGGCTACGAGCAGTACTTC
NA	TRBJ2-7	few	TRBV5-6	CASSLDKYEQYF	TGTGCCAGCAGCTTGGACAAGTACGAGCAGTACTTC
NA	TRBJ2-2	few	TRBV29-1	CSGGANTGELFF	TGCAGCGGGGGCGCGAACACCGGGGAGCTGTTTTTT
TRBD2	TRBJ2-5	NA	TRBV7-2	CASSLAGGGYETQYF	TGTGCCAGCAGCTTGGCGGGAGGGGGGTACGAGACCCAGTACTTC
NA	TRBJ1-1	few	TRBV5-1	CASSGGHEGAEAFF	TGCGCCAGCAGCGGTGGCCACGAAGGGGCTGAAGCTTTCTTT
TRBD2	TRBJ2-1	once	TRBV7-6	CASSLAGTRNRYNEQFF	TGTGCCAGCAGCTTGGCTGGGACTAGGAATCGCTACAATGAGCAGTTCTTC
NA	TRBJ1-2	once	TRBV6-1	CASSGGGGRPYGYTF	TGTGCCAGCAGTGGGGGAGGAGGCCGACCTTATGGCTACACCTTC
TRBD1	TRBJ2-1	NA	TRBV2	CASSVGTVNEQFF	TGTGCCAGCAGTGTTGGGACAGTCAATGAGCAGTTCTTC
NA	TRBJ2-1	NA	TRBV5-1	CASSAGAGSYNEQFF	TGCGCCAGCAGCGCTGGGGCAGGGTCCTACAATGAGCAGTTCTTC
TRBD1	TRBJ1-1	NA	TRBV2	CASSPRTGPHTEAFF	TGTGCCAGCAGCCCTCGGACAGGACCCCACACTGAAGCTTTCTTT
TRBD1	TRBJ2-2	few	TRBV27	CASRIRDSANTGELFF	TGTGCCAGCAGGATTCGGGACAGCGCGAACACCGGGGAGCTGTTTTTT
NA	TRBJ1-1	NA	TRBV2	CASRRTEKNTEAFF	TGTGCCAGCAGGAGGACAGAAAAGAACACTGAAGCTTTCTTT
NA	TRBJ1-1	NA	TRBV10-2	CASSDQGYTEAFF	TGCGCCAGCAGTGATCAGGGTTACACTGAAGCTTTCTTT
TRBD1	TRBJ1-5	NA	TRBV28	CAASGGHQPQHF	TGTGCAGCCTCAGGGGGGCATCAGCCCCAGCATTTT
TRBD2	TRBJ2-1	NA	TRBV19	CASSTGTSGRNEQFF	TGTGCCAGTAGTACCGGGACTAGCGGGAGGAATGAGCAGTTCTTC
NA	TRBJ1-1	NA	TRBV5-1	CASRQEGVTEAFF	TGCGCCAGCAGACAGGAGGGAGTGACTGAAGCTTTCTTT
NA	TRBJ1-1	NA	TRBV15	CATSRRGGTEAFF	TGTGCCACCAGCAGGCGGGGCGGAACTGAAGCTTTCTTT
TRBD1	TRBJ1-1	NA	TRBV5-1	CASSWGTGGTEAFF	TGCGCCAGCAGCTGGGGGACAGGAGGCACTGAAGCTTTCTTT
TRBD1	TRBJ1-2	NA	TRBV7-3	CASSLTGTDYGYTF	TGTGCCAGCAGCTTAACCGGGACAGACTATGGCTACACCTTC
TRBD1	TRBJ2-7	many	TRBV25-1	CASTTGVYEQYF	TGTGCCAGCACGACAGGGGTGTACGAGCAGTACTTC
NA	TRBJ2-7	NA	TRBV28	CASNGPASYEQYF	TGTGCCAGCAATGGCCCCGCGTCCTACGAGCAGTACTTC
NA	TRBJ2-7	NA	TRBV10-3	CATSGRKKSEQYF	TGTGCCACCTCAGGGAGGAAAAAGAGCGAGCAGTACTTC
NA	TRBJ1-5	many	TRBV19	CASNTPSGSNQPQHF	TGTGCCAGTAATACCCCTTCGGGTAGCAATCAGCCCCAGCATTTT
NA	TRBJ2-3	NA	TRBV29-1	CSVRTGWGTDTQYF	TGCAGCGTTAGGACTGGATGGGGCACAGATACGCAGTATTTT